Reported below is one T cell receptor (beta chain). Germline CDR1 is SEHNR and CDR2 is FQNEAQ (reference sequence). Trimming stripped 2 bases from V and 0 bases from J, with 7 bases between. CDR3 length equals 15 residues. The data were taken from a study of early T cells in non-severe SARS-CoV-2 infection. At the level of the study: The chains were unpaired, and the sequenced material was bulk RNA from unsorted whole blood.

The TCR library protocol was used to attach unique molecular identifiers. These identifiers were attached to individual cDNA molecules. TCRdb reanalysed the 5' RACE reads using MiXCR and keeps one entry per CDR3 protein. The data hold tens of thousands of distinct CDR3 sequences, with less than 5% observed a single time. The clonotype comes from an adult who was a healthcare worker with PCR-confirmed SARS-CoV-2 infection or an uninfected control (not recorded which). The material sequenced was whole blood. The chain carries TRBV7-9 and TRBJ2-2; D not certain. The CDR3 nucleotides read TGTGCCAGCAGCTTACTCATCGCGAACACCGGGGAGCTGTTTTTT. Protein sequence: CASSLLIANTGELFF.